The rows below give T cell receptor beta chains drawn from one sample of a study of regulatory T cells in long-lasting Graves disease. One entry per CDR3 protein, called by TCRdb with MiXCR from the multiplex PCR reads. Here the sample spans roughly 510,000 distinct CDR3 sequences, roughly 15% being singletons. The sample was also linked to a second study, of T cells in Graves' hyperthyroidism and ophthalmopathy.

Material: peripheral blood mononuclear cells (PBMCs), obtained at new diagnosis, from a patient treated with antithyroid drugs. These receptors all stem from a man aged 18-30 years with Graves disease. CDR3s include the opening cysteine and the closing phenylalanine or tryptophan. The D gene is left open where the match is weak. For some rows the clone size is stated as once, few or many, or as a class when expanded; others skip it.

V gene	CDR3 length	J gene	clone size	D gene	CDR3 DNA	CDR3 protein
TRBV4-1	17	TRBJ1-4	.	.	TGCGCCAGCAGTCAACCCCGGGACCAGGGCGGCCATGAAAAACTGTTTTTT	CASSQPRDQGGHEKLFF
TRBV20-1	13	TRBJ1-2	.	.	TGCGGGGCCTGCCGACAGGAGGACTATGGCTACACCTTC	CGACRQEDYGYTF
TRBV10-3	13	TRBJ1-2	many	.	TGTGCCATCAATCCAGGGTCCTTCTATGGCTACACCTTC	CAINPGSFYGYTF
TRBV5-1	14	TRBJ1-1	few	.	TGCGCCAGCAGCTTGGTTCTGGGGAGCACTGAAGCTTTCTTT	CASSLVLGSTEAFF
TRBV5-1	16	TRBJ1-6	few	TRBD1	TGCGCCAGCAGCCTTTGGGACAGAGGGAGGAATTCACCCCTCCACTTT	CASSLWDRGRNSPLHF
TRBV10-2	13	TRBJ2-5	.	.	TGCGCCAGCAGTGACTCGGACGGGACCAGACTATACTTC	CASSDSDGTRLYF
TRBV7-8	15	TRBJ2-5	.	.	TGTGCCAGCAGCTCGGGACTCGCTTCACAAGAGACCCAGTACTTC	CASSSGLASQETQYF
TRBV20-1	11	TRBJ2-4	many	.	TGCAGTGCTTTACACGAAAACATTCAGTACTTC	CSALHENIQYF
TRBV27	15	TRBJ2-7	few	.	TGTGCCAGCAGCCCCCTGGGGGCAGGGAGCTACGAGCAGTACTTC	CASSPLGAGSYEQYF
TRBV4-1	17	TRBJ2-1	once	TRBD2	TGCGCCAGCAGCCTCAACCCCCTAGCGGGAGAGCACAATGAGCAGTTCTTC	CASSLNPLAGEHNEQFF
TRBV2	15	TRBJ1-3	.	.	TGTGCCAGCAGCGCGACCCGGGGCTCTGGAAACACCATATATTTT	CASSATRGSGNTIYF
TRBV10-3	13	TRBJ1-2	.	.	TGTGCCATCGTGGCAGGAGCGAACTATGGCTACACCTTC	CAIVAGANYGYTF
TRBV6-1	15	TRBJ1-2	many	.	TGTGCCAGCAGGAACCTTGGGACCGATAACTATGGCTACACCTTC	CASRNLGTDNYGYTF
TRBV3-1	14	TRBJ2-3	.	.	TGTGCCAGCAGCCCACGAAGCAACCCAGATACGCAGTATTTT	CASSPRSNPDTQYF
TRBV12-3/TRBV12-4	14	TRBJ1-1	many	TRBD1	TGTGCCAGCACCTTAGGCAGGGGGCTCACTGAAGCTTTCTTT	CASTLGRGLTEAFF
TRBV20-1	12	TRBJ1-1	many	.	TGCAGTGCTAGTGGAGGGTTCCCTGAAGCTTTCTTT	CSASGGFPEAFF
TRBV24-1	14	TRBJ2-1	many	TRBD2	TGTGCCACCAGGGCCACTAGCGGGTACAATGAGCAGTTCTTC	CATRATSGYNEQFF
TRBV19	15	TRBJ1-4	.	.	TGTGCCAGTAGTCCCCGAGGTGCAACTAATGAAAAACTGTTTTTT	CASSPRGATNEKLFF
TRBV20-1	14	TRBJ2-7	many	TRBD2	TGCAGTGCTAGCTCGGGGGGGAGACTCAACGAGCAGTACTTC	CSASSGGRLNEQYF
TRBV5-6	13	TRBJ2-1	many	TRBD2	TGTGCCAGTGGACTAGCGGGAGTCTATGAGCAGTTCTTC	CASGLAGVYEQFF